The source of this T cell receptor beta chain is a study of T cell changes during pregnancy in multiple sclerosis. TCRdb's table, derived via immunoSEQ multiplex PCR, lists solely in-frame clones and lacks some. This sample has about 34,000 clones, with around nine tenths found just once. This CDR3 is built from 15 residues. V dropped 4 bases and J dropped 2; count of bases not matched to a gene: 6. Germline loops: CDR1 SGDLS, CDR2 YYNGEE. The chain employs TRBV9 and TRBJ2-5; 9 bases are shared with TRBD1. The origin of this receptor is a female donor with multiple sclerosis, enrolled in a pregnancy study. The source was CD8+ T cells from peripheral blood mononuclear cells, collected before pregnancy. DNA for the CDR3: TGTGCCAGCAGCTCACAGGGGGCAGGGCAAGAGACCCAGTACTTC. It yields the protein CASSSQGAGQETQYF.